One and the same sample provided the 13 T cell receptor beta chains below, sequenced in a study of T cell changes during pregnancy in multiple sclerosis. TCRdb's copy holds only in-frame clones and misses some; the assay was immunoSEQ multiplex PCR. The sample yields roughly 87,000 clones, roughly nine tenths seen once. The specimen was PBMCs, collected in the first trimester of pregnancy. These receptor sequences come from a female donor in good health, serving as a control in a pregnancy study. Some clones in this sample may be carry-over from other donors' samples.

The chain links TRBV7-9 to TRBJ2-1; 11 positions agree with TRBD2. The V gene end was trimmed by 1 base and the J gene end by 3 bases; junction bases not matched to a gene: 5. CDR1 and CDR2 from the germline V gene are SEHNR and FQNEAQ (reference sequence). The CDR3 spans 17 residues. CDR3 amino acids: CASSLGASGGYYNEQFF. The CDR3 DNA reads as TGTGCCAGCAGCTTAGGTGCTAGCGGGGGGTACTACAATGAGCAGTTCTTC.

This chain links TRBV7-6 with TRBJ2-3; D remains unclear. Germline V lookup: CDR1 SGHVS, CDR2 FNYEAQ. The V end was cut by 5 bases, the J end by 3 bases, with 9 bases between. The CDR3 has 13 amino acids. The CDR3 loop reads CASSNLITDTQYF. The CDR3 DNA follows: TGTGCCAGCAGCAATCTAATTACAGATACGCAGTATTTT.

The DNA for the CDR3 is TGTGCCAGCAGCGTAGGACTAGCGGGTAAAGGGGAGACCCAGTACTTC. It encodes CASSVGLAGKGETQYF. V is TRBV9 and J is TRBJ2-5, with 10 bases lining up with TRBD2. Trimming took 0 bases from V and 5 from J; bases not matched to a gene: 7. Germline V CDR1 and CDR2: SGDLS, YYNGEE. The length of the CDR3 is 16 residues. The full variable domain, in which reference TRBV9 and TRBJ2-5 provide the parts outside the CDR3, is DSGVTQTPKHLITATGQRVTLRCSPRSGDLSVYWYQQSLDQGLQFLIQYYNGEERAKGNILERFSAQQFPDLHSELNLSSLELGDSALYFCASSVGLAGKGETQYFGPGTRLLVL.

The rearrangement uses TRBV4-1 and TRBJ2-7, with D perhaps TRBD1 (6 bases). Germline lookup yields CDR1 MGHRA and CDR2 YSYEKL. Trimming cost V 3 bases and J 4 bases, with 16 bases left between them. The CDR3 runs 15 residues. CDR3 residues: CASSQMAAGDYEQYF. The DNA for the CDR3 is TGCGCCAGCAGCCAGATGGCGGCAGGGGATTACGAGCAGTACTTC.

This chain links TRBV25-1 with TRBJ1-1, with 9 bases lining up with TRBD1. The V gene end was trimmed by 7 bases and the J gene end by 3 bases; junction bases not matched to a gene: 6. This CDR3 comprises 14 residues. Germline lookup yields CDR1 MGHDK and CDR2 SYGVNS. The DNA for the CDR3 is TGTGCCAGCACGCCCCGGGACAGGGACACTGAAGCTTTCTTT. It encodes CASTPRDRDTEAFF. The full variable domain, completed using reference TRBV25-1 and TRBJ1-1, is EADIYQTPRYLVIGTGKKITLECSQTMGHDKMYWYQQDPGMELHLIHYSYGVNSTEKGDLSSESTVSRIRTEHFPLTLESARPSHTSQYLCASTPRDRDTEAFFGQGTRLTVV.

This chain connects TRBV4-1 to TRBJ2-5, with D maybe TRBD2 (6 bases). The ends were cut back, 3 bases at V and 1 base at J, with 12 bases in the middle. The CDR3 sequence is 15 residues long. Germline values: CDR1 MGHRA, CDR2 YSYEKL. This chain's CDR3 is CASSQRGGIQETQYF. The DNA for the CDR3 is TGCGCCAGCAGCCAGAGGGGCGGGATCCAAGAGACCCAGTACTTC.

This rearrangement joins TRBV7-3 to TRBJ2-7, with no clear D. From germline, CDR1 is SGHTA and CDR2 FQGTGA. CDR3 length: 14 residues. V lost 0 bases, J lost 1 base, and 7 bases lay in between. This chain's CDR3 is CASSLTPQSYEQYF. CDR3 nucleotide sequence: TGTGCCAGCAGCTTAACCCCACAGTCCTACGAGCAGTACTTC. The full variable domain, rest sourced from reference TRBV7-3 and TRBJ2-7, is GAGVSQTPSNKVTEKGKYVELRCDPISGHTALYWYRQSLGQGPEFLIYFQGTGAADDSGLPNDRFFAVRPEGSVSTLKIQRTERGDSAVYLCASSLTPQSYEQYFGPGTRLTVT.

V gene TRBV19 combines with J gene TRBJ2-1, with 11 bases matching TRBD1. Germline V gene sequence: CDR1 LNHDA, CDR2 SQIVND (reference sequence). The CDR3 covers 16 residues. V was clipped by 1 base and J by 2 bases; unmatched bases: 1. CDR3 sequence (DNA): TGTGCCAGTAGTATAGGGACAGGGGGCACCTACAATGAGCAGTTCTTC. This encodes CASSIGTGGTYNEQFF.

The V and J genes are TRBV5-1 and TRBJ2-3; 7 nucleotides match TRBD2. The CDR3 has 14 residues. Trimming took 4 bases from V and 1 from J; bases not matched to a gene: 3. Germline CDR1 is SGHRS and CDR2 is YFSETQ. DNA of the CDR3: TGCGCCAGCAGCGGTGGGGGGGGCACAGATACGCAGTATTTT. Protein sequence: CASSGGGGTDTQYF.

This chain links TRBV6-5 with TRBJ1-5; D might be TRBD1 (5 bases). Trimming removed 6 bases at V and 3 bases at J, with 15 bases between. CDR3 length equals 15 residues. CDR1 MNHEY and CDR2 SVGAGI come from the germline V gene. The CDR3 region has the DNA TGTGCCAGCAGCCCTTCTGGGGGGAACAATCAGCCCCAGCATTTT. Encoded protein: CASSPSGGNNQPQHF.

The CDR3 protein is CASSFGRRRDQPQHF. CDR3 bases: TGTGCCAGCAGCTTTGGAAGGAGGCGTGATCAGCCCCAGCATTTT. The chain is built from TRBV7-8 and TRBJ1-5; D remains unclear. This CDR3 is built from 15 residues. V lost 3 bases and J lost 5, with 14 bases in between. The germline V gene encodes CDR1 SGHVS and CDR2 FQNEAQ.

This clone has more than one count but fewer than ten. The chain carries TRBV14 and TRBJ2-1; a weak D match, TRBD2 (5 bases). Per the germline V gene, CDR1 is SGHDN and CDR2 is FVKESK. The ends were cut back, 0 bases at V and 15 bases at J, with 15 bases in the middle. This CDR3 is built from 13 residues. The CDR3 protein is CASSQDRGLSRFF. The CDR3 region has the DNA TGTGCCAGCAGCCAAGATAGAGGACTTTCCCGGTTCTTC.

The chain carries TRBV5-4 and TRBJ2-7, with 7 bases aligning to TRBD1. This CDR3 comprises 14 residues. The germline gives CDR1 SGHNT, CDR2 YYREEE (reference sequence). V shed 4 bases and J 3 bases; nucleotides not matched to a gene: 7. The chain's CDR3 is CASSTITGDYEQYF. The CDR3 nucleotides are TGTGCCAGCAGCACGATAACAGGGGACTACGAGCAGTACTTC. The whole variable domain, remainder taken from reference TRBV5-4 and TRBJ2-7, is ETGVTQSPTHLIKTRGQQVTLRCSSQSGHNTVSWYQQALGQGPQFIFQYYREEENGRGNFPPRFSGLQFPNYSSELNVNALELDDSALYLCASSTITGDYEQYFGPGTRLTVT.